This T cell receptor (beta chain) was captured in a study of T cells expressing NK-cell markers. Study-wide background: From sorted CD3+CD56+NKG2C+, CD3+CD56+NKG2C- and CD3+CD56-NKG2C+ T cells came the TCR beta repertoires.

From the 5' RACE reads, TCRdb lists one entry per CDR3 protein and no DNA. In all, the sample yields some 460,000 distinct CDR3 sequences. The CDR3 runs to 16 residues. CDR1 and CDR2 (germline): SGHRS, YFSETQ. What was sequenced was blood T cells: a sorted CD56 or NKG2C T cell subset, CD4+ or CD8+ T cells, or bulk PBMC T cells (not recorded which). The clonotype originates from a woman aged 45-59 years in good health. V is TRBV5-1 and J is TRBJ2-7; with no DNA, the TCRdb D assignment of TRBD2 cannot be verified. CDR3 region: CASSLEVGRAVLEQYF.